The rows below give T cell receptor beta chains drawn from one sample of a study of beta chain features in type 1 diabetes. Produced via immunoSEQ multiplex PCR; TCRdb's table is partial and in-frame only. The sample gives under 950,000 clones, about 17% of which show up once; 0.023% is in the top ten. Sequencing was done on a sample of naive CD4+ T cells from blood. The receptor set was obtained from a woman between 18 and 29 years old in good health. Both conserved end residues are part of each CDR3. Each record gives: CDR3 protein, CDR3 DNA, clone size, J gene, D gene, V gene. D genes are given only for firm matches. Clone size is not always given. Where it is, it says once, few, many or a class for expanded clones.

CSAILDEQFF | TGCAGCGCTATTTTAGATGAGCAGTTCTTC | - | TRBJ2-1 | - | TRBV29-1
CASRPRDRNTGELFF | TGTGCCAGCAGGCCGCGGGACAGGAACACCGGGGAGCTGTTTTTT | - | TRBJ2-2 | - | TRBV7-2
CASIWGGMNTGELFF | TGTGCCAGCATCTGGGGAGGGATGAACACCGGGGAGCTGTTTTTT | few | TRBJ2-2 | TRBD2 | TRBV6-1
CASSFDGTSGSYEQYF | TGTGCCAGCAGCTTCGACGGGACTAGCGGGAGTTACGAGCAGTACTTC | few | TRBJ2-7 | TRBD2 | TRBV11-3
CASSFGHRVDEKLFF | TGTGCCAGCAGCTTCGGTCACAGGGTCGATGAAAAACTGTTTTTT | - | TRBJ1-4 | - | TRBV7-9
CASSLMGGASGELFF | TGTGCCAGCAGCTTAATGGGAGGGGCGTCCGGGGAGCTGTTTTTT | - | TRBJ2-2 | TRBD2 | TRBV7-8
CASSLNRVGLSEQFF | TGTGCCAGCAGCTTAAATCGAGTAGGGCTCAGTGAGCAGTTCTTC | few | TRBJ2-1 | - | TRBV7-3
CASSLWASGRQNNEQFF | TGTGCCAGCAGTTTATGGGCCAGCGGGCGCCAGAACAATGAGCAGTTCTTC | few | TRBJ2-1 | - | TRBV27
CASSLGPVTQYF | TGTGCCAGCAGTTTGGGCCCCGTTACGCAGTATTTT | few | TRBJ2-3 | - | TRBV28
CASSLGDEQYF | TGTGCCAGCAGCTTGGGCGACGAGCAGTACTTC | few | TRBJ2-7 | - | TRBV13
CASSNNNPNEKLFF | TGTGCCAGCAGCAATAACAACCCTAATGAAAAACTGTTTTTT | few | TRBJ1-4 | - | TRBV6-6
CASSFTSGNTIYF | TGTGCCAGCAGCTTCACCTCTGGAAACACCATATATTTT | - | TRBJ1-3 | - | TRBV27
CASSFRDSRGNIQYF | TGTGCCAGCAGCTTCCGAGACTCCAGGGGAAACATTCAGTACTTC | - | TRBJ2-4 | - | TRBV7-2
CAINSGAGGPNYGYTF | TGTGCCATCAATTCCGGGGCAGGGGGTCCCAACTATGGCTACACCTTC | few | TRBJ1-2 | TRBD1 | TRBV10-3
CASSEAGVYNEQFF | TGTGCCAGCAGCGAGGCGGGAGTCTACAATGAGCAGTTCTTC | - | TRBJ2-1 | TRBD2 | TRBV6-6
CASSPTTGTKNIQYF | TGCGCCAGCAGCCCCACGACAGGGACCAAAAACATTCAGTACTTC | - | TRBJ2-4 | TRBD1 | TRBV5-1